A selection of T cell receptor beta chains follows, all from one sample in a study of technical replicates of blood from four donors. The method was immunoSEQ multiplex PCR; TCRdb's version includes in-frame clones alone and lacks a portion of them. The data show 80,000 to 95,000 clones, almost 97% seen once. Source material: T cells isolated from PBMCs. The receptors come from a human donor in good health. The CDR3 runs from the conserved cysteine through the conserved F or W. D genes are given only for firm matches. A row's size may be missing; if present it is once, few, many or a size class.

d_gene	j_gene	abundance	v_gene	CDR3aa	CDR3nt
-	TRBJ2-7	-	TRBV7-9	CASSYGGRYYEQYF	TGTGCCAGCAGCTACGGGGGGCGGTACTACGAGCAGTACTTC
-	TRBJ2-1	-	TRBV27	CASSPSSSYNEQFF	TGTGCCAGCAGCCCGAGTAGCTCCTACAATGAGCAGTTCTTC
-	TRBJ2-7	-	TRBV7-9	CASSGRAPYEQYF	TGTGCCAGCAGCGGCAGGGCCCCCTACGAGCAGTACTTC
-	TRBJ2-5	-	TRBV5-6	CASSLDFPETQYF	TGTGCCAGCAGCTTGGACTTCCCAGAGACCCAGTACTTC
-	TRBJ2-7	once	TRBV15	CATSRDRAMVGYEQYF	TGTGCCACCAGCAGAGATAGAGCGATGGTCGGATACGAGCAGTACTTC
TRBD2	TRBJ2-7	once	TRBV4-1	CASSQAGGSVYEQYF	TGCGCCAGCAGCCAAGCCGGCGGGAGTGTCTACGAGCAGTACTTC
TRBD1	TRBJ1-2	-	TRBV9	CASSTGEVITGIYTF	TGTGCCAGCAGCACAGGGGAAGTGATAACAGGCATCTACACCTTC
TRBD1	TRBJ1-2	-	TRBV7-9	CASTEGAMGYTF	TGTGCCAGCACCGAGGGGGCCATGGGCTACACCTTC
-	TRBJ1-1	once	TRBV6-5	CASSYSTAVTEAFF	TGTGCCAGCAGTTACTCCACGGCGGTGACTGAAGCTTTCTTT
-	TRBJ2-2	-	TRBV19	CASSMAQGTGELFF	TGTGCCAGTAGTATGGCTCAGGGGACCGGGGAGCTGTTTTTT
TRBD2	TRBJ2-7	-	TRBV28	CASRIAGGFYEQYF	TGTGCCAGCCGTATAGCGGGAGGGTTCTACGAGCAGTACTTC
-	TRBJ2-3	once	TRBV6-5	CASSSNRADTQYF	TGTGCCAGCTCCTCTAACCGGGCAGATACGCAGTATTTT
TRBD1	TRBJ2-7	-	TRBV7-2	CASSLDRGSYEQYF	TGTGCCAGCAGCTTAGACAGGGGCTCCTACGAGCAGTACTTC
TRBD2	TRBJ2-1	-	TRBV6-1	CASSARLAGVGGYNEQFF	TGTGCCAGCAGTGCGAGACTAGCGGGAGTTGGAGGATACAATGAGCAGTTCTTC
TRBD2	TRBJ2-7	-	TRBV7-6	CASSLRGGSGSNEQYF	TGTGCCAGCAGCCTAAGGGGGGGTAGCGGGAGTAACGAGCAGTACTTC
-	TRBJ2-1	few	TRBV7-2	CASSFNGYNEQFF	TGTGCCAGCAGCTTCAACGGGTACAATGAGCAGTTCTTC
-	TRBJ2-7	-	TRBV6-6	CASSYLASWYEQYF	TGTGCCAGCAGTTACCTGGCTAGCTGGTACGAGCAGTACTTC
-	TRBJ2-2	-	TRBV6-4	CASSDSSTGELFF	TGTGCCAGCAGTGACTCTAGCACCGGGGAGCTGTTTTTT
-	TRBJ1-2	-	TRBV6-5	CASSYGRTRGYTF	TGTGCCAGCAGTTACGGCAGAACACGAGGCTACACCTTC
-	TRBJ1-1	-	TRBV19	CASSQVYRDIGGNTEAFF	TGTGCCAGTAGCCAAGTCTACCGGGACATAGGGGGTAACACTGAAGCTTTCTTT
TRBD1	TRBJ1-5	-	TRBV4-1	CASSRGTGDQPQHF	TGCGCCAGCAGCCGGGGGACAGGGGATCAGCCCCAGCATTTT
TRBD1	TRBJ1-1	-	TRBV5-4	CASSFDRDEAFF	TGTGCCAGCAGCTTCGACAGGGATGAAGCTTTCTTT
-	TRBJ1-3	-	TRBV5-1	CASSPTGSSGNTIYF	TGCGCCAGCAGCCCTACAGGGAGCTCTGGAAACACCATATATTTT
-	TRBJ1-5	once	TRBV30	CAWSEWGRDYNNQPQHF	TGTGCCTGGAGCGAGTGGGGCCGGGACTATAACAATCAGCCCCAGCATTTT
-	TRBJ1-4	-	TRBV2	CASSETGNEKLFF	TGTGCCAGCAGTGAAACAGGGAACGAAAAACTGTTTTTT
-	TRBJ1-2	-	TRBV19	CASSIGGHNYGYTF	TGTGCCAGTAGTATCGGGGGGCACAACTATGGCTACACCTTC
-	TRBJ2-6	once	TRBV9	CASSVAPQGQAGANVLTF	TGTGCCAGCAGCGTAGCCCCCCAGGGGCAGGCTGGGGCCAACGTCCTGACTTTC
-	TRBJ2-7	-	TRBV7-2	CASSLALAGEQYF	TGTGCCAGCAGCTTAGCACTAGCCGGGGAGCAGTACTTC
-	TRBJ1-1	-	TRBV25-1	CASRSNGLGTEAFF	TGTGCCAGCAGATCGAACGGGTTGGGCACTGAAGCTTTCTTT
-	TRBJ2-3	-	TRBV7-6	CASSLAVWELRLDTQYF	TGTGCCAGCAGCTTAGCCGTCTGGGAGTTGCGTTTAGATACGCAGTATTTT
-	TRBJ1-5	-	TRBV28	CASSLGASDNQPQHF	TGTGCCAGCAGTCTAGGGGCCAGCGACAATCAGCCCCAGCATTTT